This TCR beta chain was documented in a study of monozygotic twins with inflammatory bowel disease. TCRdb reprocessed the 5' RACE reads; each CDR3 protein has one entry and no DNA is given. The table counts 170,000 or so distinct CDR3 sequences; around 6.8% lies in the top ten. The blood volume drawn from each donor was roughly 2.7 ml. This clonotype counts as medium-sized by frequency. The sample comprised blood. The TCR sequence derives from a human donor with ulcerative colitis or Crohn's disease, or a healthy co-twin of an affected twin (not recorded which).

The CDR3 here is CSGGDREANYGYTF. The V call is TRBV29-1, the J call TRBJ1-2; the TCRdb D gene call, TRBD1, has no DNA to confirm it. The CDR3 has 14 residues. Germline V gene data show CDR1 as SQVTM and CDR2 as ANQGSEA.